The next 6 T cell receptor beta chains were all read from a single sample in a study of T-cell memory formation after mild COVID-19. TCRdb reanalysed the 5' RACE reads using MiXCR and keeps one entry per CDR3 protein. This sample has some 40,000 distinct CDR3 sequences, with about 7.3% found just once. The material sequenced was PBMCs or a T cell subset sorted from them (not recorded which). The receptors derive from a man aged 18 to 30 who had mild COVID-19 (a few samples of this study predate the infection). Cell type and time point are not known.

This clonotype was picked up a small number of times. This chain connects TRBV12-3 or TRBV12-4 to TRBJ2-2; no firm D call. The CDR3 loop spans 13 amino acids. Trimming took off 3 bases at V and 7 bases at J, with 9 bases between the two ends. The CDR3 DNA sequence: TGTGCCAGCAGTTTTGGTAGGGTCGGGGAGCTGTTTTTT. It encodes CASSFGRVGELFF.

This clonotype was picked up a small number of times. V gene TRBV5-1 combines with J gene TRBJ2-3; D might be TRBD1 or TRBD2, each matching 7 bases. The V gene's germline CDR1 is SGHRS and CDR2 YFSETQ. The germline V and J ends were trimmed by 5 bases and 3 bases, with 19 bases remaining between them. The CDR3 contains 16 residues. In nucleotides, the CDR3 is TGCGCCAGCAGACCCAGGGGGGGGCCAATAACAGATACGCAGTATTTT. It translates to CASRPRGGPITDTQYF.

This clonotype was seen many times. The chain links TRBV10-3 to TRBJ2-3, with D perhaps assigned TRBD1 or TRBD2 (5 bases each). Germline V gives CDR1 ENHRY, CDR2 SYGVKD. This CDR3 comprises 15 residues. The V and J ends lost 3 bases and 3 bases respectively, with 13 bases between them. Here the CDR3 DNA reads TGTGCCATCAGTGACCCCGGGACCCGAACAGATACGCAGTATTTT. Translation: CAISDPGTRTDTQYF.

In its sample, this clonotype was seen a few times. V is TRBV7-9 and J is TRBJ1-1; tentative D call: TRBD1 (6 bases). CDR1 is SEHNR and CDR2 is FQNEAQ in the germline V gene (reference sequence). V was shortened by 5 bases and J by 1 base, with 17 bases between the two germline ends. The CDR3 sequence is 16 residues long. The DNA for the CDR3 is TGTGCCAGCAGCCCTAGGACAGACACCTGGAACACTGAAGCTTTCTTT. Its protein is CASSPRTDTWNTEAFF. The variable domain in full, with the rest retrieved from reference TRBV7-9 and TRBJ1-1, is DTGVSQNPRHKITKRGQNVTFRCDPISEHNRLYWYRQTLGQGPEFLTYFQNEAQLEKSRLLSDRFSAERPKGSFSTLEIQRTEQGDSAMYLCASSPRTDTWNTEAFFGQGTRLTVV.

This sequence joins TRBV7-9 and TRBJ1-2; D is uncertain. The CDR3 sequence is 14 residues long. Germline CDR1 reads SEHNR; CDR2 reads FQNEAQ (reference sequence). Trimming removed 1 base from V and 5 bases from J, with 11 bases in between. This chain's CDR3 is CASSLVRQDYGYTF. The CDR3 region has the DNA TGTGCCAGCAGCTTAGTAAGGCAGGATTATGGCTACACCTTC.

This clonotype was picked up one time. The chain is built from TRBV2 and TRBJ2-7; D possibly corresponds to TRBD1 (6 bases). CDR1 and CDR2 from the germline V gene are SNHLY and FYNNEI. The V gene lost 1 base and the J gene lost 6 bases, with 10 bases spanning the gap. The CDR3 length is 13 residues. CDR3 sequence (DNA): TGTGCCAGCAGTGAAGTTGCAGGGGTCGAGCAGTACGTC. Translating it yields CASSEVAGVEQYV.